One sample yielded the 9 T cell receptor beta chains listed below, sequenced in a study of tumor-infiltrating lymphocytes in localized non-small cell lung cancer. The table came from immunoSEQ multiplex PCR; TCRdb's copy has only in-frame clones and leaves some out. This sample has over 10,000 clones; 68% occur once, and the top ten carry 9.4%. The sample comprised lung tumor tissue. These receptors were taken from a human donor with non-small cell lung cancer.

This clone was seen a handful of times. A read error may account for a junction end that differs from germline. The CDR3 loop is CASSGDTRELFF. In nucleotides, the CDR3 is TGTGCCAGCAGCGGGGACACCCGGGAGCTGTTTTTT. V and J are TRBV11-3 and TRBJ2-2, with D tentatively TRBD1 (6 bases). This CDR3 contains 12 residues. CDR1 and CDR2 from the germline V gene are SGHNT and YENEEA.

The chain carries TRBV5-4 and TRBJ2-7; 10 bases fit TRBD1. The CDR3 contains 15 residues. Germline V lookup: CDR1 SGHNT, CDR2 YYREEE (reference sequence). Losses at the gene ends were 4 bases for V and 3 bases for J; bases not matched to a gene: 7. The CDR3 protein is CASSGRDRGNYEQYF. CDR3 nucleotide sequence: TGTGCCAGCAGCGGGAGGGACAGGGGCAACTACGAGCAGTACTTC.

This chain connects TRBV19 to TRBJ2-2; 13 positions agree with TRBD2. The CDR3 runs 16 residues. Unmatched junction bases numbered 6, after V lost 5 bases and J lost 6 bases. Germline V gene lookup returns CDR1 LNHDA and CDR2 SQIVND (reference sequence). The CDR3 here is CASSSRLAGGSGELFF. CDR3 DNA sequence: TGTGCCAGTAGTTCACGACTAGCGGGAGGTTCCGGGGAGCTGTTTTTT.

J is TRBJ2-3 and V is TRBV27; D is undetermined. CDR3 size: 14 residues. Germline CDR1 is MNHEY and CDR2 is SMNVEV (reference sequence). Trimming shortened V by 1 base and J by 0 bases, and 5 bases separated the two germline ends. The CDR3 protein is CASSLWQSTDTQYF. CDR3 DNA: TGTGCCAGCAGTTTATGGCAGAGCACAGATACGCAGTATTTT.

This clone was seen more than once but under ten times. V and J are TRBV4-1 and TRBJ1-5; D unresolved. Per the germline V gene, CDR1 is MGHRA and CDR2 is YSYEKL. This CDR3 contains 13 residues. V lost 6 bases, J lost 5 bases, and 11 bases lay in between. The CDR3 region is CASSAGDHQPQHF. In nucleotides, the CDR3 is TGCGCCAGCAGTGCGGGTGATCATCAGCCCCAGCATTTT.

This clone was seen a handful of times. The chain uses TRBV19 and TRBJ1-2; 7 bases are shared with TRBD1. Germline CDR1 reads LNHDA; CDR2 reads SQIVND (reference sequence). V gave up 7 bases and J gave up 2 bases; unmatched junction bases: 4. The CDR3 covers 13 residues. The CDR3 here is CASTPGQNYGYTF. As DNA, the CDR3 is TGTGCCAGTACCCCGGGACAGAACTATGGCTACACCTTC.

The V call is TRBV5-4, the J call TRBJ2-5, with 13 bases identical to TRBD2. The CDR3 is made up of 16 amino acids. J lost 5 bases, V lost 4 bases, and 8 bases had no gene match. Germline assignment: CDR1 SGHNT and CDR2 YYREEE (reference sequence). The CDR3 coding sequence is TGTGCCAGCAGCGCCTCACTAGCGGGGGGGCCGGAGACCCAGTACTTC. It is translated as CASSASLAGGPETQYF.

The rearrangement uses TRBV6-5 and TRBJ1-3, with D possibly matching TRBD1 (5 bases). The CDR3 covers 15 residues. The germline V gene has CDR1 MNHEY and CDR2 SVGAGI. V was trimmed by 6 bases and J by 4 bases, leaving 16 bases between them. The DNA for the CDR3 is TGTGCCAGCAGGGCGAGGGGACCCTACGGAAACACCATATATTTT. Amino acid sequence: CASRARGPYGNTIYF.

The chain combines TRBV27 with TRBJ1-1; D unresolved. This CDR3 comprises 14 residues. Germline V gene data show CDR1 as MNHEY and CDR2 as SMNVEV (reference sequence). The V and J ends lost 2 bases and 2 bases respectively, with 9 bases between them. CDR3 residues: CASSLRLGNTEAFF. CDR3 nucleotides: TGTGCCAGCAGTTTAAGGCTAGGTAACACTGAAGCTTTCTTT.